Each of the 11 T cell receptor beta chains below was sequenced from the same sample in a study of T-cell memory formation after mild COVID-19. From the 5' RACE reads, TCRdb called clonotypes with MiXCR, one entry per CDR3 protein. Here the sample spans fewer than 500,000 distinct CDR3 sequences, 25% being singletons. Sequencing was performed on PBMCs or a T cell subset sorted from them (not recorded which). All receptors derive from an adult woman who had mild COVID-19 (a few samples of this study predate the infection). Cell type and time point are not known.

The table lists this clonotype with a few counts. The chain couples TRBV9 to TRBJ2-1; tentative D call: TRBD1 (5 bases). Germline-derived CDR1 and CDR2 are SGDLS and YYNGEE. V gave up 4 bases and J gave up 8 bases, with 16 bases separating them. CDR3 length equals 14 residues. The CDR3 loop is CASSPPSQGDEQFF. CDR3 in DNA: TGTGCCAGCAGCCCCCCGTCCCAAGGGGATGAGCAGTTCTTC.

The chain carries TRBV29-1 and TRBJ2-1, with 10 nucleotides matching TRBD2. The V and J ends lost 4 bases and 4 bases, in that order; junction bases with no gene match: 7. The CDR3 extends over 15 amino acids. Germline CDR1 SQVTM, CDR2 ANQGSEA. The CDR3 DNA reads as TGCAGCGTTGGACGCGGACTAGCGGCATACAATGAGCAGTTCTTC. Translating it yields CSVGRGLAAYNEQFF.

This clonotype showed up many times. At one end the junction does not follow the germline gene, possibly because of a read error. The rearrangement uses TRBV7-9 and TRBJ2-1; 13 bases align to TRBD2. The CDR3 spans 14 residues. Germline CDR1 reads SEHNR; CDR2 reads FQNEAQ (reference sequence). The CDR3 here is CASSLPGLAGLKLF. CDR3 nucleotides: TGTGCCAGCAGCTTACCGGGACTAGCGGGATTAAAGCTCTTC.

This clonotype was counted between two and nine times. The chain recombines TRBV7-2 with TRBJ1-6; TRBD1 matches at 7 bases. Germline assignment: CDR1 SGHTA and CDR2 FQGNSA. CDR3 length: 15 amino acids. Trimming at V came to 5 bases and at J to 6 bases, leaving 7 bases not matched to a gene. The CDR3 reads CASSPRTGSNSPLHF. CDR3 bases: TGTGCCAGCAGCCCAAGGACAGGTTCTAATTCACCCCTCCACTTT.

There are a few counts of this clonotype. The chain carries TRBV5-1 and TRBJ2-3, with 10 bases fitting TRBD1. Germline CDR1 and CDR2: SGHRS and YFSETQ. The J segment lost 6 bases and the V segment lost 0 bases, leaving 4 bases of the junction unmatched. This CDR3 comprises 15 residues. The CDR3 spells CASSLGQGAWDTQYF. The DNA of the CDR3 is TGCGCCAGCAGCTTGGGACAGGGGGCGTGGGATACGCAGTATTTT.

The rearrangement links TRBV10-3 to TRBJ2-3; D not certain. V lost 1 base to trimming and J lost 2 bases, with 1 base between them. The germline gives CDR1 ENHRY, CDR2 SYGVKD. This CDR3 region has 12 residues. CDR3 in amino acids: CAISEYTDTQYF. In DNA, the CDR3 is TGTGCCATCAGTGAGTACACAGATACGCAGTATTTT.

The rearrangement links TRBV19 to TRBJ2-2, with D possibly matching TRBD1 (6 bases). In germline, CDR1 is LNHDA, CDR2 SQIVND (reference sequence). CDR3 length: 14 amino acids. Trimming took 2 bases from V and 4 from J, leaving 8 bases between them. The CDR3 DNA follows: TGTGCCAGTAGTATAACAGGGAGCACCGGGGAGCTGTTTTTT. Amino acids: CASSITGSTGELFF.

V gene TRBV12-3 or TRBV12-4 combines with J gene TRBJ1-1; a possible D gene is TRBD1 (5 bases). V dropped 6 bases and J dropped 1 base, with 12 bases sitting between them. The CDR3 has 14 residues. The CDR3 region is CASRFTRGNTEAFF. CDR3 in DNA: TGTGCCAGCAGGTTTACGAGGGGGAACACTGAAGCTTTCTTT.

Here the CDR3 DNA reads TGTGCCAGTAGTATCGGACAGTCCGTTACAAATGAGCAGTTCTTC. This sequence encodes CASSIGQSVTNEQFF. This rearrangement joins TRBV19 to TRBJ2-1; D possibly corresponds to TRBD1 (6 bases). Trimming left V 3 bases short and J 7 bases short, with 16 bases between. The V gene's germline CDR1 is LNHDA and CDR2 SQIVND (reference sequence). The CDR3 spans 15 residues.

This clonotype was seen only a few times. J is TRBJ1-4 and V is TRBV9; TRBD1 is a possible D gene (5 bases). This CDR3 comprises 18 residues. The germline gives CDR1 SGDLS, CDR2 YYNGEE. Between the trimmed V and J ends, which lost 3 bases and 2 bases, there was a span of 20 bases. Here the CDR3 DNA reads TGTGCCAGCAGCGAAGCTCCAGGGTACCTTGGGACTAATGAAAAACTGTTTTTT. Its protein product is CASSEAPGYLGTNEKLFF.

This clonotype was observed a handful of times. V usage is TRBV7-2 and J usage is TRBJ2-7, with 10 bases lining up with TRBD2. Germline V gene sequence: CDR1 SGHTA, CDR2 FQGNSA. The CDR3 is 16 residues long. V trimming: 3 bases; J trimming: 2 bases; junction bases outside the gene matches: 7. CDR3 amino acids: CASSFTSSGSPYEQYF. The CDR3 DNA reads as TGTGCCAGCAGCTTCACGTCTAGCGGGAGTCCCTACGAGCAGTACTTC.